Reported below is one T cell receptor (beta chain). Its antigen is not known. This sample stems from a study of shared clonotypes between healthy human individuals. V was shortened by 3 bases and J by 10 bases, with 9 bases between the two germline ends. Germline CDR1 is MDHEN and CDR2 is SYDVKM. This CDR3 is 11 amino acids long. Only in-frame clones appear in the TCRdb table, and some are missing; sequencing was by immunoSEQ multiplex PCR. The sample has a few million clones, around 92% seen once. General study results and limits: It was only blood that was sampled, and tissue repertoires likely differ.

V usage is TRBV28 and J usage is TRBJ1-1; D remains ambiguous. The material sequenced was naive CD4+ T cells from PBMCs. Stated subset: CD45RA+ positively selected. The receptor was isolated from a young man in good health. Some clones in this sample may be carry-over from other donors' samples. The CDR3 nucleotides are TGTGCCAGCAGTTTGAGTCGAGGAGCTTTCTTT. Protein sequence: CASSLSRGAFF.